This TCR beta chain originates from a study of blood T cell repertoires in COVID-19. Study-level information: Samples taken during acute and convalescent COVID-19 were collected in the United States, Italy and Spain.

Germline-derived CDR1 and CDR2 are SGHDT and YYEEEE. J gave up 5 bases and V 0 bases, and 4 bases lay outside the gene matches. The CDR3 is 14 residues long. The protocol was immunoSEQ multiplex PCR, while the TCRdb copy is restricted to in-frame clones and leaves out a portion. The table lists about 43,000 clones, 70% to 90% of them singletons, with about 8.6% in the top ten. The source material was peripheral blood. The chain recombines TRBV5-6 with TRBJ1-2, with TRBD1 identical over 7 bases. The clonotype was recovered from a man in his 60s with active COVID-19. Here the CDR3 reads CASSLAWGQYGYTF. The CDR3 DNA follows: TGTGCCAGCAGCTTGGCATGGGGACAGTATGGCTACACCTTC.